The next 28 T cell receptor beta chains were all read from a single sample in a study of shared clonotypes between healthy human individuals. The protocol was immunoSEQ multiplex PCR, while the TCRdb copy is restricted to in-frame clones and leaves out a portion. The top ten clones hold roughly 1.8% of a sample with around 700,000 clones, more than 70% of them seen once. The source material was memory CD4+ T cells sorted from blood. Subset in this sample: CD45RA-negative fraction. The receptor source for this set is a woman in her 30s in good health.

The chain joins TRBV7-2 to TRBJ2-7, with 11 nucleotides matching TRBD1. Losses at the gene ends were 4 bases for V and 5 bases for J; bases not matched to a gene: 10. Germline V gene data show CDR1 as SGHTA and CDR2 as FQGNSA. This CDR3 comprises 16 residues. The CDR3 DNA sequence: TGTGCCAGCAGCTACGGACAGGGGGCGCCGACCAACGAGCAGTACTTC. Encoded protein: CASSYGQGAPTNEQYF.

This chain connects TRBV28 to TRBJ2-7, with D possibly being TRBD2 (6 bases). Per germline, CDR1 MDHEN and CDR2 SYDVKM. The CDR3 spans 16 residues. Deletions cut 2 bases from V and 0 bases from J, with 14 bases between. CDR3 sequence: CASSLTRGSGSYEQYF. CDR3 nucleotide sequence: TGTGCCAGCAGTTTAACCCGGGGGAGTGGCTCCTACGAGCAGTACTTC.

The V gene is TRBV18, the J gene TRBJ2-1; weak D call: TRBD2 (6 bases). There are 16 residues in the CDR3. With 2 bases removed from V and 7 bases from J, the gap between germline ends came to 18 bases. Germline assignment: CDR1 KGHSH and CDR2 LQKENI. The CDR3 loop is CASSPSLRGIGNEQFF. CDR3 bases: TGTGCCAGCTCACCAAGCCTTCGGGGGATTGGGAATGAGCAGTTCTTC.

CDR3 protein: CATSRDSGPGELFF. The DNA for the CDR3 is TGTGCCACCAGCAGAGATAGCGGGCCCGGGGAGCTGTTTTTT. The rearrangement links TRBV15 to TRBJ2-2; 7 positions agree with TRBD2. Germline CDR1 is LNHNV and CDR2 is YYDKDF (reference sequence). This CDR3 is 14 amino acids long. J gave up 6 bases and V 0 bases, and 1 base lay outside the gene matches.

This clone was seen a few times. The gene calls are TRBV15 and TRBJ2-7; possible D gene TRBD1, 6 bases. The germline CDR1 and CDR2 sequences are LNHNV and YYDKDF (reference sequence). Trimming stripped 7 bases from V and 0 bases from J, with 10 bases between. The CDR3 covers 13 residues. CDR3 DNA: TGTGCCACCAAGACAGGCGACTCCTACGAGCAGTACTTC. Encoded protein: CATKTGDSYEQYF.

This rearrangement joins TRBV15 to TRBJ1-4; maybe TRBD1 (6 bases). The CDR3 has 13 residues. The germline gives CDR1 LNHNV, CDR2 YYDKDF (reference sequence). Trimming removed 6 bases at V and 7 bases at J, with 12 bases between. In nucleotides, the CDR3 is TGTGCCACCAGGTATGGGGGCGGTGAAAAACTGTTTTTT. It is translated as CATRYGGGEKLFF.

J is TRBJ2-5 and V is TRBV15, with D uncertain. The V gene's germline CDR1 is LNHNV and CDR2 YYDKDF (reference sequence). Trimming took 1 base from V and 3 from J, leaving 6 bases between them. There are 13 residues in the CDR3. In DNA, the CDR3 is TGTGCCACCAGCAGAGGTCCGGAAGAGACCCAGTACTTC. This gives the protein CATSRGPEETQYF.

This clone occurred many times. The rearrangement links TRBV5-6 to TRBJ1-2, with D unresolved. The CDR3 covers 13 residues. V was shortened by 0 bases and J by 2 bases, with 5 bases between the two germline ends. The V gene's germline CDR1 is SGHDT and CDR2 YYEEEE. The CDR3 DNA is TGTGCCAGCAGCTTGGGACAAAACTATGGCTACACCTTC. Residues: CASSLGQNYGYTF.

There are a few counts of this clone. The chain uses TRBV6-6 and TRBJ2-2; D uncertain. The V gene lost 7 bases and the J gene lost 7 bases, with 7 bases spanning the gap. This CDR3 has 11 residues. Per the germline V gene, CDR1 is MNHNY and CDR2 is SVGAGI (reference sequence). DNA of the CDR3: TGTGCCAGCACCCGATTCGGGGAGCTGTTTTTT. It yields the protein CASTRFGELFF.

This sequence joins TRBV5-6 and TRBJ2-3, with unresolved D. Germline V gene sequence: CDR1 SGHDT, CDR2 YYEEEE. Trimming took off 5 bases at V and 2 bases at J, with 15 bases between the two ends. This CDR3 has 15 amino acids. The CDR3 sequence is CASRRGRTYTDTQYF. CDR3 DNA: TGTGCCAGCAGACGCGGACGGACGTACACAGATACGCAGTATTTT.

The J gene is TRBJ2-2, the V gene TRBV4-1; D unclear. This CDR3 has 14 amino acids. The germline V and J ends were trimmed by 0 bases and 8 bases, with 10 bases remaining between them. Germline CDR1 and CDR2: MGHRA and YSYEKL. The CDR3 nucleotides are TGCGCCAGCAGCCAAGAAGCTTGGCGGGGGGAGCTGTTTTTT. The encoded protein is CASSQEAWRGELFF.

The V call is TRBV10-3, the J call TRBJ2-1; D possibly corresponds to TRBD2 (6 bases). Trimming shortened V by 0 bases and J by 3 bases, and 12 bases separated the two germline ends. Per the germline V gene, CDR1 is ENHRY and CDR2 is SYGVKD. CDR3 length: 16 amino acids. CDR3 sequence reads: CAISESGSGFYNEQFF. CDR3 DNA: TGTGCCATCAGTGAGTCAGGTAGCGGCTTCTACAATGAGCAGTTCTTC.

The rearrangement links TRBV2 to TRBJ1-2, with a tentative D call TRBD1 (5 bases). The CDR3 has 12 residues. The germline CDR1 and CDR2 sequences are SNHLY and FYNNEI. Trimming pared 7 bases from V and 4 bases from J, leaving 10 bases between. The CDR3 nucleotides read TGTGCCAGCACCTATCAGGGCTATGGCTACACCTTC. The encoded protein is CASTYQGYGYTF.

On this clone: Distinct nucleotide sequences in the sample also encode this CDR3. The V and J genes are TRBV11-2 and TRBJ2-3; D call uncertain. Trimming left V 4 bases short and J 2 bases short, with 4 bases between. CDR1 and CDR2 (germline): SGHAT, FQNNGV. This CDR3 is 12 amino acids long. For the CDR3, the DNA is TGTGCCAGCAGCTCGACCACAGATACGCAGTATTTT. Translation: CASSSTTDTQYF.

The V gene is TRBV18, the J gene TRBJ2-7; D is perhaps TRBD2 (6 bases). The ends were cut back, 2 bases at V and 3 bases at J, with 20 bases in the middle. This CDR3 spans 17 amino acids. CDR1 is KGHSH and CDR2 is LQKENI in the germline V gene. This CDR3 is CASSPDNPGLSIYEQYF. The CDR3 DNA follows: TGTGCCAGCTCACCAGACAATCCGGGACTGAGTATCTACGAGCAGTACTTC.

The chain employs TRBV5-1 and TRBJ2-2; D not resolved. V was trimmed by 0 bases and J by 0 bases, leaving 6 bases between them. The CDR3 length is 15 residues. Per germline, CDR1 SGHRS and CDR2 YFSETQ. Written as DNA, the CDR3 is TGCGCCAGCAGCTTGGTTGTGGCGAACACCGGGGAGCTGTTTTTT. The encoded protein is CASSLVVANTGELFF.

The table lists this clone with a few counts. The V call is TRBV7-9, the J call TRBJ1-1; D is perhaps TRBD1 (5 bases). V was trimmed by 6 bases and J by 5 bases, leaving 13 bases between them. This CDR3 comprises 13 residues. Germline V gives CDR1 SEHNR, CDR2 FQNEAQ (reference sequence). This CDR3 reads CASSYYGGTEAFF. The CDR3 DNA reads TGTGCCAGCAGTTACTATGGGGGGACTGAAGCTTTCTTT.

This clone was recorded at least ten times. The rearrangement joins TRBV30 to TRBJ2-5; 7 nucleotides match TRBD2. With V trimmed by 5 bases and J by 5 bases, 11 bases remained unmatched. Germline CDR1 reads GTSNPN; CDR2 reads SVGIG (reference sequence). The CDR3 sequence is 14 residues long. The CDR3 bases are TGTGCCTGGCACGCTAGCGGAGGCAGGGAGACCCAGTACTTC. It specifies CAWHASGGRETQYF.

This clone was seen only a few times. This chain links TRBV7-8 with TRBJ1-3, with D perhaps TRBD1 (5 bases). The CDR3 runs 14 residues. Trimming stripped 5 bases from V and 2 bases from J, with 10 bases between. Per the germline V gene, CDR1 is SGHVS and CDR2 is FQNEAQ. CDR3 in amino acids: CASSLTGAGNTIYF. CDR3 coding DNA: TGTGCCAGCAGCCTAACAGGAGCTGGAAACACCATATATTTT.

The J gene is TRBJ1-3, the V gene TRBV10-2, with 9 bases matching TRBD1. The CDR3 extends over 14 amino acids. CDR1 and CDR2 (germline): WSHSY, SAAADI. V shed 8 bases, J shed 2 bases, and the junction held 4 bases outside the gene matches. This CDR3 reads CASPGTGTGNTIYF. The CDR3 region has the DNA TGCGCCAGCCCCGGGACAGGGACTGGAAACACCATATATTTT.

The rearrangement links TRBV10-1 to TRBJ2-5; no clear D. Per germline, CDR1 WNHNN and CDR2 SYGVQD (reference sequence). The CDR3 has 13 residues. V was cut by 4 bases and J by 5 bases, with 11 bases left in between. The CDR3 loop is CASSAPGEETQYF. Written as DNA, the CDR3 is TGCGCCAGCAGTGCCCCCGGCGAGGAGACCCAGTACTTC.

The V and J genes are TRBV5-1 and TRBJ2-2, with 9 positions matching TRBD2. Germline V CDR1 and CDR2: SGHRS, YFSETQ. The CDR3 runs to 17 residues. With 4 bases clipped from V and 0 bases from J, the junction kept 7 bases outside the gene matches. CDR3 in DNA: TGCGCCAGCAGCAAGGCGGCGGGAGGGGCGAACACCGGGGAGCTGTTTTTT. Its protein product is CASSKAAGGANTGELFF.

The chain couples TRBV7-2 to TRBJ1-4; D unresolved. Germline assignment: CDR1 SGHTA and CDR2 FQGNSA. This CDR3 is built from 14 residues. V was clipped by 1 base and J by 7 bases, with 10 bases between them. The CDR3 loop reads CASSLGVSGEKLFF. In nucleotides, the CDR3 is TGTGCCAGCAGCTTAGGGGTGTCGGGTGAAAAACTGTTTTTT.

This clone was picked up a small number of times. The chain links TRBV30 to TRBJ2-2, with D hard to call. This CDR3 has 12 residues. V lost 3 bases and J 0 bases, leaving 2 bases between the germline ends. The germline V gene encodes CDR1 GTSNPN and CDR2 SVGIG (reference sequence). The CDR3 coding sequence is TGTGCCTGGAGACCGAACACCGGGGAGCTGTTTTTT. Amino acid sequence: CAWRPNTGELFF.

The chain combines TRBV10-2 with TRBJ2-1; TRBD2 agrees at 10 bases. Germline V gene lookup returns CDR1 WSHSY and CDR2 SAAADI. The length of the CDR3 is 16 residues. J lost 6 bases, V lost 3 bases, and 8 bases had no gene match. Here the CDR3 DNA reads TGCGCCAGCAGTGACCCCCGAGCGGGAGGGTTCAATGAGCAGTTCTTC. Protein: CASSDPRAGGFNEQFF.

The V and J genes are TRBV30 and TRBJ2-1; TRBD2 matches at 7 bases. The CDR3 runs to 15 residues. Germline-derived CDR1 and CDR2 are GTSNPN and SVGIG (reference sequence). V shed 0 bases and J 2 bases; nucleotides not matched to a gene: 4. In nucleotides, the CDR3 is TGTGCCTGGAGTGTATCGAGCGGGACCTACAATGAGCAGTTCTTC. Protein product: CAWSVSSGTYNEQFF. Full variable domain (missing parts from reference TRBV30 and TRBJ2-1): SQTIHQWPATLVQPVGSPLSLECTVEGTSNPNLYWYRQAAGRGLQLLFYSVGIGQISSEVPQNLSASRPQDRQFILSSKKLLLSDSGFYLCAWSVSSGTYNEQFFGPGTRLTVL.

In DNA, the CDR3 is TGTGCCTGGAGTGGGGCCGGGACAAATAATCAGCCCCAGCATTTT. Translation: CAWSGAGTNNQPQHF. The chain couples TRBV30 to TRBJ1-5; perhaps TRBD1 as D (6 bases). The germline CDR1 and CDR2 sequences are GTSNPN and SVGIG (reference sequence). This CDR3 spans 15 amino acids. With 1 base removed from V and 4 bases from J, the gap between germline ends came to 14 bases.

CDR3 protein: CASGAGARNEKLFF. DNA of the CDR3: TGTGCCAGCGGCGCAGGAGCCAGAAATGAAAAACTGTTTTTT. The V gene is TRBV27, the J gene TRBJ1-4; D gene ambiguous. This CDR3 has 14 residues. V lost 8 bases and J lost 5, with 15 bases in between. Germline assignment: CDR1 MNHEY and CDR2 SMNVEV (reference sequence).